This TCR beta chain originates from a study of T cells in Graves' hyperthyroidism and ophthalmopathy. Study in general: Initial diagnosis, before any treatment, was when peripheral blood was collected.

RNA transcripts served as the template for amplifying TCR beta CDR3 regions. The study used the HTBI primer set for a first-round RT-PCR of the TCR CDR3. TCRdb re-called the multiplex PCR reads through MiXCR, storing one row per CDR3 protein. The sample carries fewer than 750,000 distinct CDR3 sequences, about 15% recorded once. Germline values: CDR1 MNHEY, CDR2 SVGEGT. The V end was cut by 0 bases, the J end by 6 bases, with 21 bases between. This CDR3 has 17 residues. This clonotype was recorded at least ten times. This receptor was obtained from a woman in her thirties or forties with Graves' ophthalmopathy. Sequencing was done on a sample of blood. This sequence joins TRBV6-2 or TRBV6-3 and TRBJ2-7; D possibly corresponds to TRBD2 (6 bases). The CDR3 is CASSYSIETRSGSEQYF. CDR3 DNA sequence: TGTGCCAGCAGTTACTCGATAGAGACTAGATCGGGCTCCGAGCAGTACTTC.